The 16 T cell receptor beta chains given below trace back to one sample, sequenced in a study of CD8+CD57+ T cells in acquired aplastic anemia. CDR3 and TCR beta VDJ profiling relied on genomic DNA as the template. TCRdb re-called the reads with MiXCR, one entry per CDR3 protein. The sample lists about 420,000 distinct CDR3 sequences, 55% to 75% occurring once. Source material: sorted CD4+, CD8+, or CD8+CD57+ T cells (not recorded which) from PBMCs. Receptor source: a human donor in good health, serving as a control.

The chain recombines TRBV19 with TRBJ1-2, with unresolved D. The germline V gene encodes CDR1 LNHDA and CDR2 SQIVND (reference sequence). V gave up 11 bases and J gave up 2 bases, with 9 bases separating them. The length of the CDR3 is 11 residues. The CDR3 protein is CASKRNYGYTF. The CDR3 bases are TGTGCCTCAAAACGAAACTATGGCTACACCTTC.

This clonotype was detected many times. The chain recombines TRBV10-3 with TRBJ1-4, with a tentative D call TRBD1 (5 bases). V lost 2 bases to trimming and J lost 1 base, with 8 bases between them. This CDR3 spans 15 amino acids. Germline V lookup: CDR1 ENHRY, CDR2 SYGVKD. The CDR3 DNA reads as TGTGCCATCAGTGAGAGGCAGGGAACTAATGAAAAACTGTTTTTT. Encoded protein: CAISERQGTNEKLFF.

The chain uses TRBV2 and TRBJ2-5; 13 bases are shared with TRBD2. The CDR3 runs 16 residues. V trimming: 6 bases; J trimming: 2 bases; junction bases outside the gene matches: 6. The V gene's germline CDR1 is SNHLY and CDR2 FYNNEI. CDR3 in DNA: TGTGCCAGCAGGCGACTAGCGGGGGGTGGGCAAGAGACCCAGTACTTC. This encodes CASRRLAGGGQETQYF.

As DNA, the CDR3 is TGTGCCAGCAGCAGAGTGGGGAGGGGCACCGGGGAGCTGTTTTTT. Protein sequence: CASSRVGRGTGELFF. The chain links TRBV5-8 to TRBJ2-2; 7 nucleotides align to TRBD2. This CDR3 region has 15 residues. CDR1 and CDR2 (germline): SGHTS, YDEGEE. V was pared by 4 bases and J by 4 bases, with 7 bases of the junction left unmatched. Using reference TRBV5-8 and TRBJ2-2 for the parts outside the CDR3, the full variable domain is EAGVTQSPTHLIKTRGQQATLRCSPISGHTSVYWYQQALGLGLQFLLWYDEGEERNRGNFPPRFSGRQFPNYSSELNVNALELEDSALYLCASSRVGRGTGELFFGEGSRLTVL.

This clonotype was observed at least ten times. For the CDR3, the DNA is TGTGCCAGCAGTGAAGAGGGCGGGGGCAGGGATACGCAGTATTTT. Translation: CASSEEGGGRDTQYF. The genes are TRBV6-1 and TRBJ2-3; D possibly corresponds to TRBD2 (7 bases). In germline, CDR1 is MNHNS, CDR2 SASEGT. V lost 1 base and J lost 6, with 14 bases in between. CDR3 length: 15 amino acids.

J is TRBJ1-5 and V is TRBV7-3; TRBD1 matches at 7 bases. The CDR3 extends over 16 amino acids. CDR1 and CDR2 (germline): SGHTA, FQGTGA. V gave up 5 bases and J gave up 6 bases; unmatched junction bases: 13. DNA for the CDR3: TGTGCCAGCAGCACGAACTCCGGGACAGACGTTCAGCCCCAGCATTTT. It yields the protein CASSTNSGTDVQPQHF.

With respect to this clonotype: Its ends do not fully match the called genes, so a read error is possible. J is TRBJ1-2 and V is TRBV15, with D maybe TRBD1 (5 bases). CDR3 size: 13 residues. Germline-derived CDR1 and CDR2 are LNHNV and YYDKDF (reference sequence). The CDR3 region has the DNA TGTGCCACCAGCAGAGAATTGTCAGGGACGGGGGACTTC. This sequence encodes CATSRELSGTGDF.

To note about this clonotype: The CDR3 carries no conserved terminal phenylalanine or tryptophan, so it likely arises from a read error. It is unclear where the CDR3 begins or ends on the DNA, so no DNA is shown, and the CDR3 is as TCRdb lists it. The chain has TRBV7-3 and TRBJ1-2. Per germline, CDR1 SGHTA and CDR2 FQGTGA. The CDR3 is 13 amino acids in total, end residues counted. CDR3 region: CASSLGRIELWKH.

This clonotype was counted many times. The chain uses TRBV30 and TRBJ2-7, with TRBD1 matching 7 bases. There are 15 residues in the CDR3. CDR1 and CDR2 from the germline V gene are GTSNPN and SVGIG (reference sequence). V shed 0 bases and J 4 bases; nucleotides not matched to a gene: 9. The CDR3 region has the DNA TGTGCCTGGAGTGTACCCCGGACAGGCAAATACGAGCAGTACTTC. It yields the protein CAWSVPRTGKYEQYF.

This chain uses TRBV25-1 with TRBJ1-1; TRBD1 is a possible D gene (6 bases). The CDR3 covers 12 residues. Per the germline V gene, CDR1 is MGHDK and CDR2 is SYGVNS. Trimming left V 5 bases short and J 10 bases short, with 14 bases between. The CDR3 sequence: CASSLQGAGAFF. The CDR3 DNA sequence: TGTGCCAGCAGTCTACAGGGCGCGGGAGCTTTCTTT.

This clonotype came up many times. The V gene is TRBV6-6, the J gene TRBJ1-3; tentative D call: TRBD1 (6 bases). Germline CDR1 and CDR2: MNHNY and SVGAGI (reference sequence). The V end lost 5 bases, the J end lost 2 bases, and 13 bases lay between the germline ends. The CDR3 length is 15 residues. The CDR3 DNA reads TGTGCCAGCAGTGAAAGACAGGTCCCTGGAAACACCATATATTTT. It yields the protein CASSERQVPGNTIYF.

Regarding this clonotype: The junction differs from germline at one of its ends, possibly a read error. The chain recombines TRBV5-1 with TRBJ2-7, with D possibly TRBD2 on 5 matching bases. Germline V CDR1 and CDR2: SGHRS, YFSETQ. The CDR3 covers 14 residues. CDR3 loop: CANPSIPEEDEQYF. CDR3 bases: TGTGCCAACCCCTCCATACCCGAGGAGGACGAGCAGTACTTC.

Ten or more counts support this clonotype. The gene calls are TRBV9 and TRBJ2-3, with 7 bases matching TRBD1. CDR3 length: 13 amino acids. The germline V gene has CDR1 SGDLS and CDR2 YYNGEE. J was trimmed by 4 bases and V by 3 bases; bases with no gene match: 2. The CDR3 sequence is CASSEQGSDTQYF. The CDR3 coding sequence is TGTGCCAGCAGCGAACAGGGGTCAGATACGCAGTATTTT.

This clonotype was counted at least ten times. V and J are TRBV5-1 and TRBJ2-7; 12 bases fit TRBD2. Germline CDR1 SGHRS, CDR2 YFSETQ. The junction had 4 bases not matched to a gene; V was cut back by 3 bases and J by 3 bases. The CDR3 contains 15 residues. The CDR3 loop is CASSWTSGTIYEQYF. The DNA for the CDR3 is TGCGCCAGCAGCTGGACTAGCGGGACCATCTACGAGCAGTACTTC.

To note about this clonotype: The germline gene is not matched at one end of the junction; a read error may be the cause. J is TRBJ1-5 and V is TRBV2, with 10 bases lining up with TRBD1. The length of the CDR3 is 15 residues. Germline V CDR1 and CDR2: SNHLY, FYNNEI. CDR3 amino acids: CASSHSRTGGQAQHF. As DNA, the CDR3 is TGTGCCAGCAGTCATAGCAGGACAGGGGGTCAGGCCCAGCATTTT.

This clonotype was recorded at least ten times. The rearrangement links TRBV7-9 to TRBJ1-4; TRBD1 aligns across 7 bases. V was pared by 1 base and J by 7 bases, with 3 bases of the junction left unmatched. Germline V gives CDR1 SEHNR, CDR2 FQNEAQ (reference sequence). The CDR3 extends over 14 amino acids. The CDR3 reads CASSLEGASEKLFF. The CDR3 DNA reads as TGTGCCAGCAGCTTAGAGGGGGCGAGTGAAAAACTGTTTTTT. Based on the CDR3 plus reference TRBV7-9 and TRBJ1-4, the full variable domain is DTGVSQNPRHKITKRGQNVTFRCDPISEHNRLYWYRQTLGQGPEFLTYFQNEAQLEKSRLLSDRFSAERPKGSFSTLEIQRTEQGDSAMYLCASSLEGASEKLFFGSGTQLSVL.